This is a list of T cell receptor beta chains from one sample in a study of neoadjuvant anti-PD-1 for oral cavity cancer. Libraries were prepared by immunoSEQ multiplex PCR; TCRdb keeps only in-frame clonotypes and omits some of them. The repertoire includes 72,000 or so clones, around four fifths of them detected once, and about 3.7% sits in the top ten. This material consisted of PBMCs, taken before nivolumab (anti-PD-1) treatment. The receptors derive from a person aged 35-80 years with oral cavity squamous cell carcinoma. The CDR3 runs from the conserved cysteine through the conserved F or W. Each record gives: V gene, J gene, clone size, D gene, CDR3 protein, CDR3 DNA. D genes are given only for firm matches. Where a row states a size, it is once, few, many or the class of an expanded clone; other rows omit it.

V gene: TRBV7-3; J gene: TRBJ1-5; clone size: many; D gene: NA; CDR3 protein: CASSPGHGQPQHF; CDR3 DNA: TGTGCCAGCAGCCCCGGGCACGGTCAGCCCCAGCATTTT
V gene: TRBV28; J gene: TRBJ1-1; clone size: NA; D gene: NA; CDR3 protein: CASTPGGTQNKEAFF; CDR3 DNA: TGTGCCAGCACCCCGGGGGGGACACAAAATAAAGAAGCTTTCTTT
V gene: TRBV18; J gene: TRBJ1-2; clone size: NA; D gene: NA; CDR3 protein: CASSPRGEGEGYTF; CDR3 DNA: TGTGCCAGCTCACCCCGGGGGGAAGGGGAAGGCTACACCTTC
V gene: TRBV4-1; J gene: TRBJ1-5; clone size: once; D gene: NA; CDR3 protein: CASSHGQTTNQPQHF; CDR3 DNA: TGCGCCAGCAGCCACGGACAAACCACCAATCAGCCCCAGCATTTT
V gene: TRBV27; J gene: TRBJ1-2; clone size: NA; D gene: TRBD1; CDR3 protein: CASSLSTGVAGYTF; CDR3 DNA: TGTGCCAGCAGTTTATCGACAGGGGTTGCCGGCTACACCTTC
V gene: TRBV10-1; J gene: TRBJ2-3; clone size: NA; D gene: TRBD2; CDR3 protein: CASSPGLAGVTDTQYF; CDR3 DNA: TGCGCCAGCAGTCCCGGACTAGCGGGGGTCACAGATACGCAGTATTTT
V gene: TRBV12-5; J gene: TRBJ1-5; clone size: NA; D gene: NA; CDR3 protein: CASGLFPLNQPQHF; CDR3 DNA: TGTGCTAGTGGTTTGTTCCCACTCAATCAGCCCCAGCATTTT
V gene: TRBV9; J gene: TRBJ1-5; clone size: NA; D gene: NA; CDR3 protein: CASSVGGLRNQPQHF; CDR3 DNA: TGTGCCAGCAGCGTGGGGGGTCTTCGCAATCAGCCCCAGCATTTT
V gene: TRBV7-9; J gene: TRBJ2-7; clone size: NA; D gene: NA; CDR3 protein: CASSKTALSSEQYF; CDR3 DNA: TGTGCCAGCAGCAAGACAGCCTTGAGTTCCGAGCAGTACTTC
V gene: TRBV12-5; J gene: TRBJ1-4; clone size: NA; D gene: NA; CDR3 protein: CASGLGLGLSATNEKLFF; CDR3 DNA: TGTGCTAGTGGTTTGGGGCTTGGTTTATCTGCAACTAATGAAAAACTGTTTTTT
V gene: TRBV9; J gene: TRBJ2-1; clone size: NA; D gene: NA; CDR3 protein: CASSESNEQFF; CDR3 DNA: TGTGCCAGCAGCGAGAGCAATGAGCAGTTCTTC
V gene: TRBV19; J gene: TRBJ2-1; clone size: NA; D gene: NA; CDR3 protein: CAAGGASYNEQFF; CDR3 DNA: TGTGCCGCCGGCGGGGCCTCCTACAATGAGCAGTTCTTC
V gene: TRBV7-9; J gene: TRBJ1-4; clone size: few; D gene: NA; CDR3 protein: CASSLNGRTATNEKLFF; CDR3 DNA: TGTGCCAGCAGCTTAAACGGGCGGACAGCAACTAATGAAAAACTGTTTTTT
V gene: TRBV11-2; J gene: TRBJ2-1; clone size: NA; D gene: TRBD2; CDR3 protein: CASSRSVGSSGSKVNEQFF; CDR3 DNA: TGTGCCAGCAGCCGAAGCGTGGGGTCTAGCGGGAGTAAGGTCAATGAGCAGTTCTTC
V gene: TRBV7-9; J gene: TRBJ1-3; clone size: NA; D gene: NA; CDR3 protein: CASSLRAGLLSGNTIYF; CDR3 DNA: TGTGCCAGCAGCTTACGGGCCGGATTACTCTCTGGAAACACCATATATTTT
V gene: TRBV29-1; J gene: TRBJ1-1; clone size: NA; D gene: NA; CDR3 protein: CSVEPLMRKTKTEAFF; CDR3 DNA: TGCAGCGTTGAACCGCTTATGCGAAAGACTAAAACGGAAGCTTTCTTT
V gene: TRBV5-1; J gene: TRBJ2-5; clone size: NA; D gene: TRBD2; CDR3 protein: CASSLASTSGTETQYF; CDR3 DNA: TGCGCCAGCAGCTTGGCCTCGACTAGCGGGACTGAGACCCAGTACTTC
V gene: TRBV29-1; J gene: TRBJ1-1; clone size: once; D gene: TRBD1; CDR3 protein: CSTLRQGEAFF; CDR3 DNA: TGCAGCACCCTCAGACAGGGTGAAGCTTTCTTT
V gene: TRBV6-1; J gene: TRBJ2-7; clone size: NA; D gene: NA; CDR3 protein: CASSEWSYSSYEQYF; CDR3 DNA: TGTGCCAGCAGTGAATGGTCCTATAGCTCCTACGAGCAGTACTTC
V gene: TRBV30; J gene: TRBJ1-6; clone size: NA; D gene: NA; CDR3 protein: CAWSVGLAGMWSPLHF; CDR3 DNA: TGTGCCTGGAGTGTAGGTTTGGCAGGGATGTGGTCACCCCTCCACTTT
V gene: TRBV6-6; J gene: TRBJ1-1; clone size: NA; D gene: NA; CDR3 protein: CASSYSSGLNAEAFF; CDR3 DNA: TGTGCCAGCAGTTACTCATCAGGGTTGAACGCTGAAGCTTTCTTT
V gene: TRBV9; J gene: TRBJ2-7; clone size: NA; D gene: NA; CDR3 protein: CASSVAISASVDEQYF; CDR3 DNA: TGTGCCAGCAGCGTAGCTATTAGCGCCAGCGTAGACGAGCAGTACTTC
V gene: TRBV5-4; J gene: TRBJ2-1; clone size: NA; D gene: TRBD2; CDR3 protein: CASSLTGSGRAFF; CDR3 DNA: TGTGCCAGCAGCTTGACGGGGTCCGGGAGGGCCTTCTTC
V gene: TRBV6-6; J gene: TRBJ1-5; clone size: NA; D gene: NA; CDR3 protein: CASRPGQHSNQPQHF; CDR3 DNA: TGTGCCAGCAGACCTGGACAGCATAGCAATCAGCCCCAGCATTTT
V gene: TRBV6-1; J gene: TRBJ2-3; clone size: NA; D gene: NA; CDR3 protein: CASKTGYTDTQYF; CDR3 DNA: TGTGCCAGCAAGACTGGATACACAGATACGCAGTATTTT
V gene: TRBV19; J gene: TRBJ1-5; clone size: NA; D gene: TRBD1; CDR3 protein: CASNLGTAGNQPQHF; CDR3 DNA: TGTGCCAGTAATTTAGGGACAGCAGGCAATCAGCCCCAGCATTTT
V gene: TRBV30; J gene: TRBJ1-2; clone size: once; D gene: TRBD1; CDR3 protein: CAWSRQGRGYTF; CDR3 DNA: TGTGCCTGGAGCCGACAGGGCCGCGGCTACACCTTC
V gene: TRBV29-1; J gene: TRBJ2-7; clone size: NA; D gene: TRBD2; CDR3 protein: CSVVLPGGEQYF; CDR3 DNA: TGCAGCGTTGTACTACCGGGGGGCGAGCAGTACTTC
V gene: TRBV10-1; J gene: TRBJ2-1; clone size: NA; D gene: TRBD2; CDR3 protein: CASSETRLAESYNEQFF; CDR3 DNA: TGCGCCAGCAGTGAGACCCGACTAGCGGAATCCTACAATGAGCAGTTCTTC
V gene: TRBV4-1; J gene: TRBJ2-5; clone size: few; D gene: TRBD1; CDR3 protein: CASRRAGTGKETQYF; CDR3 DNA: TGCGCCAGCAGACGTGCCGGGACAGGGAAAGAGACCCAGTACTTC
V gene: TRBV19; J gene: TRBJ2-2; clone size: NA; D gene: TRBD1; CDR3 protein: CATTGDTGELFF; CDR3 DNA: TGTGCCACGACAGGGGACACCGGGGAGCTGTTTTTT
V gene: TRBV5-1; J gene: TRBJ2-7; clone size: NA; D gene: TRBD1; CDR3 protein: CASSPMTGSEQYF; CDR3 DNA: TGCGCCAGCAGCCCGATGACAGGGTCCGAGCAGTACTTC
V gene: TRBV7-7; J gene: TRBJ1-3; clone size: NA; D gene: NA; CDR3 protein: CASSSDGTSGNTIYF; CDR3 DNA: TGTGCCAGCAGTTCTGACGGGACGTCGGGAAACACCATATATTTT
V gene: TRBV10-3; J gene: TRBJ1-1; clone size: NA; D gene: NA; CDR3 protein: CATKSRKEANTEAFF; CDR3 DNA: TGTGCCACGAAATCGAGGAAAGAGGCAAACACTGAAGCTTTCTTT
V gene: TRBV10-3; J gene: TRBJ1-1; clone size: NA; D gene: NA; CDR3 protein: CAISEEGWAEAFF; CDR3 DNA: TGTGCCATCAGTGAGGAGGGGTGGGCTGAAGCTTTCTTT
V gene: TRBV2; J gene: TRBJ2-1; clone size: NA; D gene: NA; CDR3 protein: CASSTINEQFF; CDR3 DNA: TGTGCCAGCAGCACAATCAATGAGCAGTTCTTC
V gene: TRBV28; J gene: TRBJ1-2; clone size: NA; D gene: NA; CDR3 protein: CASSRLGGNYGYTF; CDR3 DNA: TGTGCCAGCAGTCGCTTAGGGGGGAACTATGGCTACACCTTC
V gene: TRBV29-1; J gene: TRBJ2-3; clone size: NA; D gene: TRBD2; CDR3 protein: CSVESSGTDTQYF; CDR3 DNA: TGCAGCGTTGAGTCTAGCGGGACCGATACGCAGTATTTT
V gene: TRBV18; J gene: TRBJ1-1; clone size: NA; D gene: TRBD1; CDR3 protein: CASSADRANTEAFF; CDR3 DNA: TGTGCCAGCTCTGCGGACAGGGCGAACACTGAAGCTTTCTTT